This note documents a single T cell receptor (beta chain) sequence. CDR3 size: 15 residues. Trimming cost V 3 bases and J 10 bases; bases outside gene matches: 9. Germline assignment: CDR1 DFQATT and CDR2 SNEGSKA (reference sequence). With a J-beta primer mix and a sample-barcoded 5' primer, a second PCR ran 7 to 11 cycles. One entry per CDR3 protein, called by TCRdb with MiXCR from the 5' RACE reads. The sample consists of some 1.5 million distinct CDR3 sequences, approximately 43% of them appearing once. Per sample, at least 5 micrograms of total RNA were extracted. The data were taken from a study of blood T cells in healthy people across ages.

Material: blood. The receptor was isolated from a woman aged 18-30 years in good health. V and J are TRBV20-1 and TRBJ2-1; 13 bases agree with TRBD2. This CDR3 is CSARGTSGKGGEQFF. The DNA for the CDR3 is TGCAGTGCTAGGGGGACTAGCGGGAAAGGCGGGGAGCAGTTCTTC.